These 29 T cell receptor beta chains came from one sample sequenced in a study of response to subunit inactivated influenza vaccine. TCRdb re-analysed the RT-PCR reads in MiXCR, keeping a single row per CDR3 protein. The sample lists around 790,000 distinct CDR3 sequences, less than 25% occurring once. This sample comprised PBMCs from blood, obtained 5 to 6 days after vaccination. These TCRs come from a man between 45 and 60 years old who received an inactivated influenza vaccine.

This chain uses TRBV2 with TRBJ1-4; 7 bases match TRBD1. CDR1 is SNHLY, CDR2 FYNNEI, per germline. V dropped 6 bases and J dropped 5; count of bases not matched to a gene: 6. This CDR3 is built from 14 residues. The CDR3 bases are TGTGCCAGCAGGGGGACAGTGATCAATGAAAAACTGTTTTTT. It specifies CASRGTVINEKLFF.

In its sample, this clonotype was seen a few times. CDR3 sequence reads: CSARRAPGLSYEQYF. CDR3 bases: TGCAGTGCTAGAAGGGCCCCGGGACTCTCCTACGAGCAGTACTTC. This chain uses TRBV20-1 with TRBJ2-7; D might be TRBD2 (6 bases). This CDR3 is built from 15 residues. V dropped 2 bases and J dropped 0 bases, with 14 bases sitting between them. The germline gives CDR1 DFQATT, CDR2 SNEGSKA (reference sequence).

The gene calls are TRBV5-1 and TRBJ1-2, with 7 positions matching TRBD1. Losses at the gene ends were 4 bases for V and 6 bases for J; bases not matched to a gene: 6. Germline CDR1 is SGHRS and CDR2 is YFSETQ. The CDR3 spans 13 residues. CDR3 sequence reads: CASSPTGTDGYTF. CDR3 bases: TGCGCCAGCAGCCCGACAGGGACGGATGGCTACACCTTC.

This clonotype was picked up many times. V is TRBV12-3 or TRBV12-4 and J is TRBJ2-1; D call uncertain. Trimming shortened V by 6 bases and J by 0 bases, and 6 bases separated the two germline ends. CDR3 length: 13 amino acids. The CDR3 nucleotides are TGTGCCAGCAGATCAGACTCCTACAATGAGCAGTTCTTC. This encodes CASRSDSYNEQFF.

The CDR3, as DNA: TGTGCCAGCAGCTTAGACATTAGCTCCTACAATGAGCAGTTCTTC. This codes for CASSLDISSYNEQFF. The chain employs TRBV7-3 and TRBJ2-1; D gene ambiguous. With 2 bases removed from V and 0 bases from J, the gap between germline ends came to 8 bases. Germline loops: CDR1 SGHTA, CDR2 FQGTGA. CDR3 length equals 15 residues.

V is TRBV20-1 and J is TRBJ1-1, with 7 bases lining up with TRBD1. There are 11 residues in the CDR3. The germline CDR1 and CDR2 sequences are DFQATT and SNEGSKA (reference sequence). V was pared by 4 bases and J by 10 bases, with 6 bases of the junction left unmatched. CDR3 bases: TGCAGTGCTAAAACAGGGGACTTAGCTTTCTTT. It translates to CSAKTGDLAFF.

J is TRBJ2-7 and V is TRBV28; D is ambiguous. There are 11 residues in the CDR3. Germline V gene data show CDR1 as MDHEN and CDR2 as SYDVKM. V was trimmed by 6 bases and J by 9 bases, leaving 12 bases between them. CDR3 DNA sequence: TGTGCCAGCAGCCTCACCCGGGTGCAGTACTTC. Translation gives CASSLTRVQYF. Combining the CDR3 with reference TRBV28 and TRBJ2-7 gives the whole variable domain DVKVTQSSRYLVKRTGEKVFLECVQDMDHENMFWYRQDPGLGLRLIYFSYDVKMKEKGDIPEGYSVSREKKERFSLILESASTNQTSMYLCASSLTRVQYFGPGTRLTVT.

This clonotype was counted only a few times. The chain links TRBV7-2 to TRBJ2-6; D unclear. Germline lookup yields CDR1 SGHTA and CDR2 FQGNSA. Trimming stripped 8 bases from V and 0 bases from J, with 8 bases between. The CDR3 extends over 14 amino acids. CDR3 DNA: TGTGCCAGCCGATGGGCCTCTGGGGCCAACGTCCTGACTTTC. This gives the protein CASRWASGANVLTF.

This clonotype appeared a few times. The genes are TRBV20-1 and TRBJ2-7; 12 positions match TRBD1. The germline V gene has CDR1 DFQATT and CDR2 SNEGSKA (reference sequence). The CDR3 has 13 amino acids. V gave up 8 bases and J gave up 7 bases; unmatched junction bases: 9. CDR3 residues: CSSPGQGADEQYF. CDR3 bases: TGCAGTTCACCGGGACAGGGGGCGGATGAGCAGTACTTC.

This chain links TRBV4-3 with TRBJ2-1, with a tentative D call TRBD2 (5 bases). V lost 0 bases, J lost 2 bases, and 11 bases lay in between. This CDR3 is 16 amino acids long. CDR1 is LGHNA and CDR2 is YSLEER in the germline V gene. The CDR3, as DNA: TGCGCCAGCAGCCAAGAGCTAGCCCCGCCCTACAATGAGCAGTTCTTC. Encoded protein: CASSQELAPPYNEQFF.

This clonotype has a count of ten or more. The chain combines TRBV4-2 with TRBJ1-2; D perhaps matches TRBD1 (6 bases). This CDR3 comprises 14 residues. V was clipped by 0 bases and J by 2 bases, with 7 bases between them. Germline CDR1 reads LGHNA; CDR2 reads YNFKEQ. DNA of the CDR3: TGTGCCAGCAGCCAAGAACAGGGAAACTATGGCTACACCTTC. Its translation: CASSQEQGNYGYTF.

This chain links TRBV3-1 with TRBJ2-1; TRBD2 matches 10 bases. The V gene's germline CDR1 is LGHDT and CDR2 YNNKEL (reference sequence). This CDR3 has 15 amino acids. J gave up 4 bases and V 6 bases, and 6 bases lay outside the gene matches. The CDR3 coding sequence is TGTGCCAGCAGGCACGCACTAGCGGGATACAATGAGCAGTTCTTC. Translating gives CASRHALAGYNEQFF.

The CDR3 protein is CSVIRGGGLETQYF. As DNA, the CDR3 is TGCAGCGTCATAAGGGGAGGGGGCTTAGAGACCCAGTACTTC. This chain uses TRBV29-1 with TRBJ2-5; D is possibly TRBD1 or TRBD2 (7 bases each). The V gene lost 6 bases and the J gene lost 4 bases, with 18 bases spanning the gap. Germline CDR1 is SQVTM and CDR2 is ANQGSEA. The CDR3 has 14 amino acids.

This clonotype has only a few counts. The chain is built from TRBV14 and TRBJ1-3; D is uncertain. V dropped 4 bases and J dropped 5 bases, with 12 bases sitting between them. Looked up from germline, CDR1 is SGHDN and CDR2 is FVKESK. This CDR3 spans 14 amino acids. CDR3 in DNA: TGTGCCAGCAGCCGCCACTTCGGAAGAAACACCATATATTTT. Residues: CASSRHFGRNTIYF. Full variable domain (outside the CDR3, taken from reference TRBV14 and TRBJ1-3): EAGVTQFPSHSVIEKGQTVTLRCDPISGHDNLYWYRRVMGKEIKFLLHFVKESKQDESGMPNNRFLAERTGGTYSTLKVQPAELEDSGVYFCASSRHFGRNTIYFGEGSWLTVV.

J is TRBJ1-1 and V is TRBV13, with no clear D. Trimming removed 0 bases from V and 4 bases from J, with 15 bases in between. This CDR3 is 16 amino acids long. Germline assignment: CDR1 PRHDT and CDR2 FYEKMQ (reference sequence). The CDR3 region is CASSLGASVGSTEAFF. The CDR3 coding sequence is TGTGCCAGCAGCTTAGGTGCCTCCGTAGGAAGCACTGAAGCTTTCTTT.

This chain uses TRBV28 with TRBJ2-3; TRBD2 matches at 9 bases. V lost 6 bases, J lost 7 bases, and 14 bases stayed unmatched. CDR1 MDHEN and CDR2 SYDVKM come from the germline V gene. This CDR3 spans 16 amino acids. CDR3 in amino acids: CASSLPPGGGANTQYF. CDR3 coding DNA: TGTGCCAGCAGCCTCCCCCCCGGCGGGGGGGCAAATACGCAGTATTTT.

This clonotype came up a few times. CDR3 amino acids: CSAVAGENTDTQYF. The CDR3 DNA is TGCAGTGCTGTAGCGGGGGAAAACACAGATACGCAGTATTTT. The rearrangement joins TRBV20-1 to TRBJ2-3, with TRBD2 identical over 9 bases. Germline V gene lookup returns CDR1 DFQATT and CDR2 SNEGSKA (reference sequence). V lost 5 bases, J lost 2 bases, and 5 bases stayed unmatched. This CDR3 region has 14 residues.

J is TRBJ2-7 and V is TRBV7-8; D may correspond to TRBD1 or TRBD2 (6 bases each). CDR1 and CDR2 (germline): SGHVS, FQNEAQ. V shed 3 bases and J shed 4 bases, with 16 bases lying between them. This CDR3 is 15 amino acids long. CDR3 residues: CASSLEGRTAYEQYF. Written as DNA, the CDR3 is TGTGCCAGCAGCTTGGAGGGCAGGACAGCTTACGAGCAGTACTTC.

There are a few counts of this clonotype. This chain connects TRBV7-2 to TRBJ1-1; D gene unclear. The germline CDR1 and CDR2 sequences are SGHTA and FQGNSA. The CDR3 consists of 15 residues. The ends were cut back, 6 bases at V and 1 base at J, with 15 bases in the middle. The DNA for the CDR3 is TGTGCCAGCAGTGCAAGGTTTGACTGGAACACTGAAGCTTTCTTT. Translation gives CASSARFDWNTEAFF.

The rearrangement links TRBV4-3 to TRBJ2-1; TRBD2 is a possible D gene (5 bases). Trimming took 4 bases from V and 9 from J, leaving 19 bases between them. This CDR3 has 15 amino acids. Looked up from germline, CDR1 is LGHNA and CDR2 is YSLEER. CDR3 sequence reads: CASSPDAGSATEQFF. CDR3 sequence (DNA): TGCGCCAGCAGCCCCGACGCGGGCTCAGCAACTGAGCAGTTCTTC.

The chain has TRBV10-3 and TRBJ2-1; D is unresolved. Between the trimmed V and J ends, which lost 11 bases and 3 bases, there was a span of 17 bases. The CDR3 is made up of 14 amino acids. CDR1 and CDR2 from the germline V gene are ENHRY and SYGVKD. Written as DNA, the CDR3 is TGTGCCCTCCTAAAACTGAGGTACTACAATGAGCAGTTCTTC. It encodes CALLKLRYYNEQFF.

This chain joins TRBV11-2 and TRBJ2-1; D not certain. Trimming took off 5 bases at V and 7 bases at J, with 15 bases between the two ends. Germline V gene sequence: CDR1 SGHAT, CDR2 FQNNGV. The CDR3 is 14 amino acids. CDR3 residues: CASSHLVLGNEQFF. The CDR3 bases are TGTGCCAGCAGCCACCTGGTATTGGGGAATGAGCAGTTCTTC.

The CDR3 DNA follows: TGTGCCAGCACCATACTAGCGGGAGTCGGTGGAGATACGCAGTATTTT. It is translated as CASTILAGVGGDTQYF. The J gene is TRBJ2-3, the V gene TRBV28; 11 bases fit TRBD2. This CDR3 region has 16 residues. Germline trimming cut 7 bases from V and 5 bases from J; bases unmatched to any gene: 11. Germline CDR1 reads MDHEN; CDR2 reads SYDVKM. The whole variable domain, remainder taken from reference TRBV28 and TRBJ2-3, is DVKVTQSSRYLVKRTGEKVFLECVQDMDHENMFWYRQDPGLGLRLIYFSYDVKMKEKGDIPEGYSVSREKKERFSLILESASTNQTSMYLCASTILAGVGGDTQYFGPGTRLTVL.

This clonotype was found a few times. CDR3 nucleotide sequence: TGTGCCAGTAGTATCCAGGGGCCCTCGAACACTGAAGCTTTCTTT. This gives the protein CASSIQGPSNTEAFF. The V gene is TRBV19, the J gene TRBJ1-1; possible D gene TRBD1, 6 bases. The germline V and J ends were trimmed by 3 bases and 1 base, with 12 bases remaining between them. The germline V gene has CDR1 LNHDA and CDR2 SQIVND (reference sequence). The length of the CDR3 is 15 residues.

This chain uses TRBV6-1 with TRBJ2-2; a weak D match, TRBD2 (6 bases). V was clipped by 6 bases and J by 5 bases, with 13 bases between them. This CDR3 region has 14 residues. Germline V gene lookup returns CDR1 MNHNS and CDR2 SASEGT. The CDR3, as DNA: TGTGCCAGCAGGCCGGGACTTGTAACCGGGGAGCTGTTTTTT. Amino acid sequence: CASRPGLVTGELFF.

The rearrangement links TRBV20-1 to TRBJ1-1, with TRBD1 as a possible D gene (5 bases). Deletions cut 3 bases from V and 8 bases from J, with 16 bases between. CDR1 and CDR2 from the germline V gene are DFQATT and SNEGSKA (reference sequence). The CDR3 has 13 residues. The CDR3 bases are TGCAGTGCTAGTGAAGACAGTCCCTACGAAGCTTTCTTT. This gives the protein CSASEDSPYEAFF.

The rearrangement joins TRBV20-1 to TRBJ2-1; 9 bases align to TRBD2. The CDR3 loop spans 14 amino acids. Germline CDR1 and CDR2: DFQATT and SNEGSKA (reference sequence). V shed 5 bases, J shed 4 bases, and the junction held 6 bases outside the gene matches. The CDR3, as DNA: TGCAGTGCTTTAGCGGGAGAGTCATACAATGAGCAGTTCTTC. Translation: CSALAGESYNEQFF.

This sequence joins TRBV5-6 and TRBJ2-5; 7 bases agree with TRBD1. J was trimmed by 1 base and V by 2 bases; bases with no gene match: 14. CDR1 is SGHDT, CDR2 YYEEEE, per germline. This CDR3 has 18 residues. CDR3 loop: CASSFEVSWTGLQETQYF. CDR3 nucleotide sequence: TGTGCCAGCAGCTTTGAGGTCAGTTGGACAGGCCTCCAAGAGACCCAGTACTTC.

This clonotype was observed many times. The chain links TRBV5-6 to TRBJ2-2; D remains ambiguous. This CDR3 is built from 12 residues. The germline gives CDR1 SGHDT, CDR2 YYEEEE. The V end was cut by 2 bases, the J end by 3 bases, with 2 bases between. The CDR3 protein is CASSFYTGELFF. CDR3 nucleotide sequence: TGTGCCAGCAGCTTCTACACCGGGGAGCTGTTTTTT.